This T cell receptor beta chain stems from a study of T cell changes during pregnancy in multiple sclerosis. Sequencing used immunoSEQ multiplex PCR; TCRdb keeps in-frame clones, though not all of them. The table has about 77,000 clones, approximately 91% seen once. V lost 6 bases, J lost 7 bases, and 10 bases lay in between. The CDR3 has 12 amino acids. Looked up from germline, CDR1 is LGHNT and CDR2 is FRNRAP. The clonotype was recovered from a female donor with multiple sclerosis, enrolled in a pregnancy study. Sequencing was performed on peripheral blood, taken before pregnancy. The chain couples TRBV12-5 to TRBJ2-1; D unresolved. The CDR3 loop reads CASGRMRNEQFF. CDR3 in DNA: TGTGCTAGTGGGAGAATGCGGAATGAGCAGTTCTTC.